This T cell receptor beta chain was recovered during a study of T-cell memory formation after mild COVID-19. Germline V gene lookup returns CDR1 SEHNR and CDR2 FQNEAQ (reference sequence). With 4 bases clipped from V and 10 bases from J, the junction kept 6 bases outside the gene matches. This CDR3 region has 13 residues. One entry per CDR3 protein results from TCRdb running MiXCR on the 5' RACE reads. The sample has 350,000 to 500,000 distinct CDR3 sequences, 15% to 25% seen once. This clonotype has a handful of counts. The sequence was collected from an adult woman who had mild COVID-19 (a few samples of this study predate the infection). Cell type and time point are not known. The chain links TRBV7-9 to TRBJ1-4; TRBD1 matches 7 bases. Sample: PBMCs or a T cell subset sorted from them (not recorded which). Written as DNA, the CDR3 is TGTGCCAGCAGCTACAGGGGTGGGGGAAAACTGTTTTTT. Protein sequence: CASSYRGGGKLFF.